This TCR beta chain comes out of a study of metastatic and nonmetastatic thyroid tumors. Study-level information: Repertoires of blood and of tissue (tumor or nodule) from malignant and benign thyroid patients were compared. Findings and limits, study-wide: Reportedly, malignant thyroid tumors had significantly higher TCR beta diversity than benign nodules, in blood and tumor.

As regards this clone: The antigen remains unidentified.

Authors' analysis steps: CDR3 was compared across clinicopathological groups, and the resulting differences were used to build a distant-metastasis classifier for papillary thyroid cancer. With MiXCR, TCRdb called clones anew from the PCR reads. What appears here as the V and J calls and clone size reflects TCRdb's work, not the paper's. The sample contains 9,000 or so clones, 14% to 15% of which appear only once. No patient had received any treatment before thyroid surgery. There are 16 residues in the CDR3. Trimming took 0 bases from V and 2 from J, leaving 10 bases between them. The germline V gene encodes CDR1 LGHNA and CDR2 YNFKEQ.

The chain uses TRBV4-2 and TRBJ2-2; D ambiguous. This clonotype was obtained from a female donor with papillary thyroid cancer or a benign thyroid nodule (not recorded which). Some clones in this sample may be carry-over from other donors' samples. Source material: blood. CDR3 sequence: CASSQDANGNTGELFF. The CDR3 DNA sequence: TGTGCCAGCAGCCAAGATGCGAACGGAAACACCGGGGAGCTGTTTTTT.